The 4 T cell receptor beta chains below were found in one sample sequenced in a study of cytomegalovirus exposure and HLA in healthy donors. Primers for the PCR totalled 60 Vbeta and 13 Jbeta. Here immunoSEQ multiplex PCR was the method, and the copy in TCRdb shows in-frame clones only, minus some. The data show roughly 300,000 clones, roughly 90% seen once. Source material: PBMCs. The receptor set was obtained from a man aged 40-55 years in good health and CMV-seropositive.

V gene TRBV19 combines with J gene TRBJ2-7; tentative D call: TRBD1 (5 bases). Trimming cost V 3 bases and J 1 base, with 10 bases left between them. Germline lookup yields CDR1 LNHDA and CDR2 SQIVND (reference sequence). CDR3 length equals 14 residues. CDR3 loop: CASSITGASYEQYF. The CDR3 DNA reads TGTGCCAGTAGTATCACAGGAGCTTCCTACGAGCAGTACTTC. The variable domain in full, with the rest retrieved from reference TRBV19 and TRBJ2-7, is DGGITQSPKYLFRKEGQNVTLSCEQNLNHDAMYWYRQDPGQGLRLIYYSQIVNDFQKGDIAEGYSVSREKKESFPLTVTSAQKNPTAFYLCASSITGASYEQYFGPGTRLTVT.

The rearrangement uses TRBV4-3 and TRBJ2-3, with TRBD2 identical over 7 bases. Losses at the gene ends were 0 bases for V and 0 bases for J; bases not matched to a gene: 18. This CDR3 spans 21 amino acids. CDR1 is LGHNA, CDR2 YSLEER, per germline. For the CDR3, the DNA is TGCGCCAGCAGCCAAGATCGGGTGACTTCACTAGCGTTACCTAGCACAGATACGCAGTATTTT. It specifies CASSQDRVTSLALPSTDTQYF.

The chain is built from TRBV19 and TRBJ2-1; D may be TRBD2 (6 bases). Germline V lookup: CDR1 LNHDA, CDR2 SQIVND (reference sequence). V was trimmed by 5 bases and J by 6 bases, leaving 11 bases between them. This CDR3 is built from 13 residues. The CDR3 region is CASSLDYFNEQFF. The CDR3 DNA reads TGTGCCAGTAGTTTGGACTATTTCAATGAGCAGTTCTTC.

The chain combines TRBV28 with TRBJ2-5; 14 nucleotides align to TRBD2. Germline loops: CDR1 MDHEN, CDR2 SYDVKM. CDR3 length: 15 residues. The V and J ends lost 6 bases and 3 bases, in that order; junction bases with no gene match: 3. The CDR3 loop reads CASRETSGREETQYF. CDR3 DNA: TGTGCCAGCAGGGAGACTAGCGGGAGGGAAGAGACCCAGTACTTC.